This TCR beta chain appears in the sequencing data of a study of vaccination effects on CD4 cells after COVID-19 (dated by TCRdb to 2022 to 2024). About the full investigation: The ViraFEST assay stimulated PBMC with viral peptide pools and then used TCR sequencing to identify antigen-specific CD4+ T cell clonotypes by expansion. Two doses of either the BNT162b2 or the mRNA-1273 mRNA SARS-CoV-2 vaccine were administered to participants. Each well held roughly 2 million PBMC cultured in IMDM containing roughly 4.9% human AB serum, roughly 9.9 IU/ml IL-2 and gentamicin, along with 8 to 10 ug/ml peptides. In both COVID-19 convalescent patients and infection-naive vaccine recipients, the study compared SARS-CoV-2 spike-specific CD4+ TCR repertoires from before mRNA vaccination with those from after it. Altogether, some ten COVID-19 convalescent patients and several SARS-CoV-2-naive healthy vaccine recipients made up the full study. In the study, cultures from other donors were sequenced using the Oncomine TCR Beta short-read assay on an Illumina iSeq 100.

After about 9 days of culture, CD4+ T cells were isolated with the EasySep CD4+ T cell isolation kit. None of the healthy vaccine recipients had a prior SARS-CoV-2 infection, which was confirmed by nucleocapsid antibody tests that came back negative both before and after vaccination. On days 3 and 7, half of the culture medium was replaced with fresh IL-2-containing medium. Each peptide stimulation condition was cultured in triplicate wells unless otherwise noted. PBMC were separated from whole blood using Ficoll-Paque Plus gradient centrifugation and were then either cryopreserved at -140C or used fresh. The QIAamp micro DNA kit was used to extract genomic DNA from the cultured CD4+ T cells. Notes on this clone: The specificity of this receptor is unknown. Base qualities are missing; no much larger clone stands one base away.

The receptor library was made with the immunoSEQ multiplex PCR assay. TCR beta CDR3 sequencing was performed on DNA from the cultured, isolated CD4+ T cells. The published analysis was carried out like this. The analysis removed non-productive TCR sequences, trimmed reads to the CDR3 region, and retained only CDR3s that were 7 or more amino acids long. Antigen-specific clonotypes were identified with the MANAFEST web app by comparing expansion in peptide wells against reference cultures. Positive clones required FDR<0.05 expansion versus reference and all other wells, odds ratio above 5, and frequency above 0.1% in two replicate wells. A clonotype was called cross-reactive if it was significantly expanded both in SARS-CoV-2 spike wells and in at least one common cold coronavirus spike condition. CDR3 similarity was assessed by Levenshtein distance with the stringdist R package, and unrooted trees were built with ape in R 3.6.1. This immuneACCESS table, as held by TCRdb, lists in-frame sequences with V and J called but not all clones. Of the missing ones, under half trace to an unresolved V gene in checked studies; the others have no known cause. That table furnishes V, J and clone size, whereas the DNA furnished D and trimming. The sample data list tens of thousands of clones, and about 74% of these were observed just once. Together, the top ten hold about 2.1% of the sample.

What the authors observed across the whole study: Marked clonal contraction was observed in both infection-induced and vaccine-induced clones at late post-vaccination timepoints, consistent with waning T cell responses. Limitations of the study were the small number of convalescent patients and the absence of early post-infection timepoints. In healthy vaccine recipients, vaccine-induced clones were almost all SARS-CoV-2 mono-reactive, with only 1 of 255 cross-reactive with common cold coronaviruses.

The sequencing used CD4+ T cells from PBMCs cultured without peptide, collected before COVID-19 vaccination. This receptor was identified in a human donor who received a COVID-19 vaccine.

Read as DNA, the sequence is TGTGCCAGCAGCTTAGGTTGGCAGGGGGCAAACGAGCAGTACGTC. Translation gives CASSLGWQGANEQYV. The chain links TRBV11-2 with TRBJ2-7; 8 nucleotides in the junction match TRBD1. The CDR1 and CDR2 encoded by the germline V gene are SGHAT and FQNNGV. The CDR3 starts with the cysteine, ends with the valine, and has 15 residues. CDR3 DNA only is kept here, 45 bases in frame from base 1. Trimming accounts for 1 base at V and 5 bases at J, while the number of junction bases matched to no gene is 7.